This T cell receptor beta chain came from a study of technical replicates of blood from a handful of donors. This clone was recorded once. Assay used: immunoSEQ multiplex PCR; TCRdb lists only in-frame clones, some missing. The table lists roughly 92,000 clones, 90% to 95% of them singletons. V was pared by 7 bases and J by 0 bases, with 8 bases of the junction left unmatched. Germline loops: CDR1 LNHNV, CDR2 YYDKDF (reference sequence). The CDR3 has 15 residues. The receptor's source is a human donor in good health. The chain employs TRBV15 and TRBJ1-1; 7 nucleotides match TRBD1. Sample: T cells isolated from PBMCs. In DNA, the CDR3 is TGTGCCACCACCCTACCAACAGGGGTGAACACTGAAGCTTTCTTT. Translation: CATTLPTGVNTEAFF.